These T cell receptor beta chains were read from a single sample in a study of T cell repertoires in cytomegalovirus infection. The antigens of these receptors remain unknown. MiXCR, applied by TCRdb to the reads, yields one record per CDR3 protein. In the table there are some 920,000 distinct CDR3 sequences, approximately 33% of which are singletons. This specimen was cultured CD8+ T cells from PBMCs, taken from culture after CMV antigen stimulation. The receptor source for this set is a human donor in good health (CMV status not recorded). Some clones in this sample may be carry-over from other donors' samples. CDR3s include the opening cysteine and the closing phenylalanine or tryptophan. The D gene is left open where the match is weak. The listing skips clone size in some rows; elsewhere it reads once, few, many or a size class.

size	V	D	length	J	CDR3	DNA
NA	TRBV24-1	NA	13	TRBJ1-1	CATSLSANTEAFF	TGTGCCACCAGCCTCTCTGCGAACACTGAAGCTTTCTTT
few	TRBV19	NA	14	TRBJ1-1	CASSIGSGNTEAFF	TGTGCCAGTAGTATTGGATCCGGGAACACTGAAGCTTTCTTT
few	TRBV4-3	NA	13	TRBJ2-1	CASSQHGVLEQFF	TGCGCCAGCAGCCAACACGGGGTTCTGGAGCAGTTCTTC
many	TRBV7-2	TRBD2	18	TRBJ2-1	CASSLLLAERSSYNEQFF	TGTGCCAGCAGCTTACTGCTAGCGGAAAGGAGCTCCTACAATGAGCAGTTCTTC
NA	TRBV28	NA	13	TRBJ1-3	CATLGNSGNTIYF	TGTGCCACCCTGGGAAACTCTGGAAACACCATATATTTT
NA	TRBV28	NA	16	TRBJ1-4	CASSLEGKGTNEKLFF	TGTGCCAGCAGTTTAGAGGGGAAGGGGACTAATGAAAAACTGTTTTTT
NA	TRBV6-5	NA	15	TRBJ2-3	CASSYSLQGPDTQYF	TGTGCCAGCAGTTACTCATTGCAGGGCCCAGATACGCAGTATTTT
few	TRBV12-5	TRBD2	16	TRBJ2-1	CASGFLAGERYNEQFF	TGTGCTAGTGGTTTCTTAGCGGGGGAGAGGTACAATGAGCAGTTCTTC
few	TRBV12-3/TRBV12-4	NA	16	TRBJ2-1	CASSLSQLPYYNEQFF	TGTGCCAGCAGTTTGAGTCAGCTACCATACTACAATGAGCAGTTCTTC
many	TRBV7-6	NA	15	TRBJ2-5	CASSFEWDPKETQYF	TGTGCCAGCAGCTTTGAGTGGGACCCCAAAGAGACCCAGTACTTC
NA	TRBV28	NA	15	TRBJ2-4	CASRPARTLGGIQYF	TGTGCCAGCAGGCCCGCCAGGACCCTGGGGGGCATTCAGTACTTC
NA	TRBV28	TRBD2	16	TRBJ2-3	CASSSRWRGATDTQYF	TGTGCCAGCAGTTCAAGGTGGCGGGGGGCCACAGATACGCAGTATTTT
once	TRBV2	NA	13	TRBJ1-2	CASSEEAGKGYTF	TGTGCCAGCAGTGAAGAAGCAGGGAAGGGCTACACCTTC
NA	TRBV5-1	NA	17	TRBJ1-2	CASSAYRDDGTGYGYTF	TGCGCCAGCAGCGCGTACAGGGATGACGGAACTGGCTATGGCTACACCTTC